The text below deals with one T cell receptor beta chain. Sequenced by immunoSEQ multiplex PCR; TCRdb stores in-frame clones only, minus some. This table has roughly 200,000 clones, 84% appearing once. Cohorts were determined from participant-reported clinical history. The sample belongs to a study of blood T cell repertoires in COVID-19. Across the whole study: From the United States, Italy and Spain came samples of acute and convalescent COVID-19. Sample material is recorded as cDNA or gDNA derived from T cells, B-cell-depleted T cells, or PBMCs.

The germline V gene encodes CDR1 SEHNR and CDR2 FQNEAQ (reference sequence). This CDR3 spans 16 amino acids. V was pared by 5 bases and J by 2 bases, with 8 bases of the junction left unmatched. The chain has TRBV7-9 and TRBJ2-7; 11 positions agree with TRBD2. Sequencing was performed on PBMCs or T cells enriched from blood (not recorded which). The TCR comes from a woman aged 25-40 years who had been exposed to COVID-19. DNA of the CDR3: TGTGCCAGCAGCCCCCTTAGCGGGGGGGGGACCTACGAGCAGTACTTC. Protein product: CASSPLSGGGTYEQYF.